This entry lists 29 T cell receptor beta chains sequenced from one sample in a study of cytotoxic CD8 clonotypes in ibrutinib-treated CLL. Assay: immunoSEQ multiplex PCR; the TCRdb copy retains only in-frame clones and omits some. The sample includes about 250,000 clones, 60% to 75% of them seen just once. The source was PBMCs, collected after 24 months of ibrutinib treatment. The receptors were gathered from a human donor with chronic lymphocytic leukemia.

This chain joins TRBV25-1 and TRBJ1-3; D uncertain. The CDR3 spans 12 residues. Deletions cut 10 bases from V and 4 bases from J, with 11 bases between. Per the germline V gene, CDR1 is MGHDK and CDR2 is SYGVNS. The CDR3 loop is CATTPSGNTIYF. In nucleotides, the CDR3 is TGTGCCACAACGCCTTCGGGAAACACCATATATTTT.

The chain links TRBV18 to TRBJ2-1; the D gene could be TRBD1 or TRBD2 (5 bases each). Germline V gene data show CDR1 as KGHSH and CDR2 as LQKENI. The CDR3 is 13 amino acids. Trimming cost V 2 bases and J 10 bases, with 12 bases left between them. CDR3 sequence (DNA): TGTGCCAGCTCACCAGCGGGCAGGGACGAGCAGTTCTTC. Translated: CASSPAGRDEQFF.

The chain is built from TRBV28 and TRBJ1-2; TRBD1 matches 7 bases. From germline, CDR1 is MDHEN and CDR2 SYDVKM. Unmatched junction bases numbered 6, after V lost 10 bases and J lost 4 bases. The CDR3 runs to 12 residues. CDR3 in DNA: TGTGCCACCGCGGGACAGTTCTATGGCTACACCTTC. Protein sequence: CATAGQFYGYTF.

The chain employs TRBV15 and TRBJ1-2; D is ambiguous. V shed 5 bases and J shed 8 bases, with 24 bases lying between them. The CDR3 covers 16 residues. Germline loops: CDR1 LNHNV, CDR2 YYDKDF (reference sequence). The CDR3 nucleotides are TGTGCCACCAGCGAGGGAGGAGGTCAGGTAGTTTACGGCTACACCTTC. It is translated as CATSEGGGQVVYGYTF.

The gene calls are TRBV11-2 and TRBJ2-3, with a tentative D call TRBD2 (6 bases). V shed 4 bases and J shed 4 bases, with 21 bases lying between them. The CDR3 loop spans 17 amino acids. Germline V gene lookup returns CDR1 SGHAT and CDR2 FQNNGV. For the CDR3, the DNA is TGTGCCAGCAGCTCCCTAGGATGGGGAGGTAGCGCAGATACGCAGTATTTT. Protein product: CASSSLGWGGSADTQYF.

The chain couples TRBV7-3 to TRBJ2-3; D remains unclear. Germline V lookup: CDR1 SGHTA, CDR2 FQGTGA. V was trimmed by 5 bases and J by 2 bases, leaving 8 bases between them. This CDR3 contains 13 residues. The CDR3 DNA is TGTGCCAGCAGCCCGATAGACACAGATACGCAGTATTTT. Protein: CASSPIDTDTQYF.

The chain uses TRBV7-2 and TRBJ2-1, with TRBD1 as a possible D gene (5 bases). The germline CDR1 and CDR2 sequences are SGHTA and FQGNSA. This CDR3 is 13 amino acids long. The germline V and J ends were trimmed by 6 bases and 5 bases, with 11 bases remaining between them. Here the CDR3 DNA reads TGTGCCAGCAGGCCGCGACAGCACAATGAGCAGTTCTTC. Translating it yields CASRPRQHNEQFF. The full variable domain, in which reference TRBV7-2 and TRBJ2-1 provide the parts outside the CDR3, is GAGVSQSPSNKVTEKGKDVELRCDPISGHTALYWYRQSLGQGLEFLIYFQGNSAPDKSGLPSDRFSAERTGGSVSTLTIQRTQQEDSAVYLCASRPRQHNEQFFGPGTRLTVL.

This chain joins TRBV29-1 and TRBJ2-4; D unresolved. The CDR3 covers 11 residues. V dropped 3 bases and J dropped 6 bases, with 6 bases sitting between them. Per the germline V gene, CDR1 is SQVTM and CDR2 is ANQGSEA. The CDR3 reads CSVEGLNIQYF. In DNA form, the CDR3 reads TGCAGCGTTGAGGGGTTAAACATTCAGTACTTC.

This chain uses TRBV28 with TRBJ1-2; a possible D gene is TRBD1 (6 bases). The V and J ends lost 8 bases and 5 bases respectively, with 12 bases between them. CDR1 is MDHEN and CDR2 is SYDVKM in the germline V gene. The CDR3 is 12 residues long. CDR3 loop: CASYGQLYGYTF. CDR3 sequence (DNA): TGTGCCAGCTACGGACAGCTTTATGGCTACACCTTC.

This chain links TRBV18 with TRBJ2-5; D is undetermined. The V gene's germline CDR1 is KGHSH and CDR2 LQKENI. Trimming pared 3 bases from V and 2 bases from J, leaving 13 bases between. The CDR3 is made up of 15 amino acids. Here the CDR3 reads CASSPSNMRQETQYF. The CDR3 region has the DNA TGTGCCAGCTCACCTAGTAACATGAGGCAAGAGACCCAGTACTTC.

In its sample, this clone was seen a few times. The chain employs TRBV6-1 and TRBJ2-3, with D maybe TRBD1 (5 bases). V was pared by 6 bases and J by 8 bases, with 12 bases between. CDR3 length: 12 amino acids. Germline V gene lookup returns CDR1 MNHNS and CDR2 SASEGT. The CDR3 sequence: CASRETAGTQYF. The CDR3 DNA is TGTGCCAGCAGGGAGACAGCAGGTACGCAGTATTTT.

This clone was recorded only once. The rearrangement links TRBV15 to TRBJ2-1, with no clear D. Trimming removed 1 base from V and 9 bases from J, with 7 bases in between. CDR3 length: 12 residues. The germline CDR1 and CDR2 sequences are LNHNV and YYDKDF (reference sequence). CDR3 region: CATSRGVFEQFF. CDR3 nucleotides: TGTGCCACCAGCAGAGGAGTTTTTGAGCAGTTCTTC.

The chain couples TRBV29-1 to TRBJ2-2; 9 nucleotides agree with TRBD1. V lost 4 bases and J lost 7; bases outside the gene matches: 13. CDR1 and CDR2 from the germline V gene are SQVTM and ANQGSEA. This CDR3 contains 16 residues. In DNA, the CDR3 is TGCAGCGTTGGGATACACGGGACAGGGAGTTTCGGGGAGCTGTTTTTT. This translates into CSVGIHGTGSFGELFF.

The V call is TRBV2, the J call TRBJ2-7; the match to TRBD2 covers 12 bases. J gave up 2 bases and V 6 bases, and 5 bases lay outside the gene matches. The V gene's germline CDR1 is SNHLY and CDR2 FYNNEI. This CDR3 contains 15 residues. The CDR3 sequence is CASRPGLAGTYEQYF. The CDR3 nucleotides are TGTGCCAGCAGACCAGGACTAGCGGGAACCTACGAGCAGTACTTC.

This sequence joins TRBV29-1 and TRBJ2-7, with no clear D. Germline V gene lookup returns CDR1 SQVTM and CDR2 ANQGSEA. The CDR3 is 12 residues long. Trimming removed 4 bases from V and 2 bases from J, with 9 bases in between. The CDR3 here is CSVVVVAYEQYF. The DNA for the CDR3 is TGCAGCGTTGTAGTGGTGGCCTACGAGCAGTACTTC.

There are a few counts of this clone. The chain couples TRBV2 to TRBJ1-2; D unresolved. Germline assignment: CDR1 SNHLY and CDR2 FYNNEI. Trimming removed 1 base at V and 2 bases at J, with 2 bases between. The CDR3 loop spans 12 amino acids. The CDR3 nucleotides are TGTGCCAGCAGTGAAGGAAACTATGGCTACACCTTC. This encodes CASSEGNYGYTF.

This clone turned up a few times. The chain links TRBV25-1 to TRBJ2-7, with D perhaps matching TRBD2 (6 bases). Trimming pared 6 bases from V and 4 bases from J, leaving 10 bases between. This CDR3 is built from 12 residues. Germline CDR1 is MGHDK and CDR2 is SYGVNS. CDR3 in amino acids: CASRDYLYEQYF. The CDR3 DNA reads as TGTGCCAGCAGGGACTACCTATACGAGCAGTACTTC.

The CDR3 bases are TGCGCCAGCAGCCGCGGACAGGGGAGGATCAATGAGCAGTTCTTC. Translating gives CASSRGQGRINEQFF. This chain joins TRBV5-1 and TRBJ2-1; 9 bases match TRBD1. The CDR3 extends over 15 amino acids. With 4 bases clipped from V and 6 bases from J, the junction kept 8 bases outside the gene matches. Germline values: CDR1 SGHRS, CDR2 YFSETQ.

The V and J genes are TRBV9 and TRBJ2-7, with D possibly matching TRBD2 (6 bases). Germline CDR1 SGDLS, CDR2 YYNGEE. Trimming stripped 10 bases from V and 1 base from J, with 15 bases between. CDR3 size: 13 residues. CDR3 residues: CAGDHSGSYEQYF. CDR3 nucleotide sequence: TGTGCCGGGGATCATAGCGGATCCTACGAGCAGTACTTC.

CDR3 bases: TGTGCCAGCAGCGTAGAAGGGGACAGGGGAGCCGAGCAGTACTTC. Amino acids: CASSVEGDRGAEQYF. The genes are TRBV9 and TRBJ2-7; 10 nucleotides line up with TRBD1. CDR1 SGDLS and CDR2 YYNGEE come from the germline V gene. J lost 6 bases, V lost 0 bases, and 6 bases had no gene match. This CDR3 region has 15 residues. The complete variable domain, with remaining parts taken from reference TRBV9 and TRBJ2-7, reads DSGVTQTPKHLITATGQRVTLRCSPRSGDLSVYWYQQSLDQGLQFLIQYYNGEERAKGNILERFSAQQFPDLHSELNLSSLELGDSALYFCASSVEGDRGAEQYFGPGTRLTVT.

The CDR3 protein is CASSGIGNEQFF. Written as DNA, the CDR3 is TGCGCCAGCAGCGGTATAGGGAATGAGCAGTTCTTC. This rearrangement joins TRBV5-1 to TRBJ2-1; D not certain. The V end was cut by 4 bases, the J end by 7 bases, with 9 bases between. Germline-derived CDR1 and CDR2 are SGHRS and YFSETQ. CDR3 length equals 12 residues.

This clone was detected only once. The genes are TRBV19 and TRBJ2-1; D possibly uses TRBD1 or TRBD2 (5 bases each). Trimming pared 1 base from V and 9 bases from J, leaving 13 bases between. The CDR3 is 14 amino acids. Germline values: CDR1 LNHDA, CDR2 SQIVND (reference sequence). For the CDR3, the DNA is TGTGCCAGTAGTATAGGGGGACCAAACCGTGAGCAGTTCTTC. Translation gives CASSIGGPNREQFF. Together with reference TRBV19 and TRBJ2-1, the CDR3 gives the full variable domain: DGGITQSPKYLFRKEGQNVTLSCEQNLNHDAMYWYRQDPGQGLRLIYYSQIVNDFQKGDIAEGYSVSREKKESFPLTVTSAQKNPTAFYLCASSIGGPNREQFFGPGTRLTVL.

This chain joins TRBV2 and TRBJ2-5; TRBD2 agrees at 10 bases. This CDR3 is 16 amino acids long. J gave up 5 bases and V 3 bases, and 9 bases lay outside the gene matches. Germline assignment: CDR1 SNHLY and CDR2 FYNNEI. Written as DNA, the CDR3 is TGTGCCAGCAGTGACCATCTAGCGGGAGAGCGGGAGACCCAGTACTTC. This sequence encodes CASSDHLAGERETQYF.

This clone occurred once. V and J are TRBV30 and TRBJ1-5, with unresolved D. V shed 1 base and J shed 5 bases, with 9 bases lying between them. The CDR3 covers 13 residues. In germline, CDR1 is GTSNPN, CDR2 SVGIG (reference sequence). CDR3 residues: CAWSGGEDQPQHF. The CDR3 bases are TGTGCCTGGAGTGGCGGCGAGGATCAGCCCCAGCATTTT.

V usage is TRBV2 and J usage is TRBJ2-1; tentatively, D is TRBD2 (5 bases). Germline values: CDR1 SNHLY, CDR2 FYNNEI. This CDR3 comprises 15 residues. V lost 4 bases and J 0 bases, leaving 10 bases between the germline ends. Here the CDR3 DNA reads TGTGCCAGCAGTGTGGACGGAGGCTCCTACAATGAGCAGTTCTTC. Translated, it gives CASSVDGGSYNEQFF.

The chain uses TRBV30 and TRBJ2-1; perhaps TRBD2 as D (6 bases). The CDR3 runs to 13 residues. Germline CDR1 GTSNPN, CDR2 SVGIG (reference sequence). DNA of the CDR3: TGTGCATCTAGCGCCAGCTCCTACAATGAGCAGTTCTTC. This sequence encodes CASSASSYNEQFF.

The CDR3 nucleotides read TGTGCCAGCAGTCCTCAGAGGAACACTGAAGCTTTCTTT. Translated: CASSPQRNTEAFF. This chain links TRBV28 with TRBJ1-1; D is unresolved. CDR3 length: 13 amino acids. Germline CDR1 is MDHEN and CDR2 is SYDVKM. Trimming removed 5 bases from V and 1 base from J, with 8 bases in between.

V and J are TRBV7-9 and TRBJ2-2; TRBD2 aligns across 7 bases. The germline CDR1 and CDR2 sequences are SEHNR and FQNEAQ (reference sequence). The trim removed 5 bases at V and 7 bases at J, leaving 10 bases unmatched. The CDR3 length is 15 residues. CDR3 in DNA: TGTGCCAGCAGCGCGGCCGGGACTACAGACGGGGAGCTGTTTTTT. Amino acids: CASSAAGTTDGELFF.

The chain employs TRBV7-9 and TRBJ2-3, with 11 bases aligning to TRBD1. Germline V gene lookup returns CDR1 SEHNR and CDR2 FQNEAQ (reference sequence). This CDR3 contains 15 residues. After removal of 7 bases from V and 0 bases from J, the junction contained 3 bases not matched to a gene. The CDR3 spells CASNRDRGSTDTQYF. In DNA, the CDR3 is TGTGCCAGCAACCGGGACAGGGGGAGCACAGATACGCAGTATTTT.